Detailed here is one TCR beta chain. The antigen remains unidentified. The data were produced by immunoSEQ multiplex PCR, yet TCRdb's version contains in-frame clones alone and is incomplete. The repertoire holds 130,000 or so clones, roughly nine tenths seen once, with under 4.5% in the top ten. Germline assignment: CDR1 SGHRS and CDR2 YFSETQ. V was shortened by 0 bases and J by 4 bases, with 8 bases between the two germline ends. The CDR3 consists of 14 residues. These data come from a study of T cell responses to AZD1222 COVID-19 vaccine. General observations from the study: At 160-218 and 743-854, vaccine-associated CD4 TCRs were dominant, and they spanned spike.

The sample consisted of peripheral blood, taken 28 days after the second AZD1222 dose. The chain employs TRBV5-1 and TRBJ2-1; D is unclear. The clonotype originates from an adult who received the AZD1222 COVID-19 vaccine. This chain's CDR3 is CASSLENIYNEQFF. The CDR3 nucleotides read TGCGCCAGCAGCTTGGAAAATATTTACAATGAGCAGTTCTTC.